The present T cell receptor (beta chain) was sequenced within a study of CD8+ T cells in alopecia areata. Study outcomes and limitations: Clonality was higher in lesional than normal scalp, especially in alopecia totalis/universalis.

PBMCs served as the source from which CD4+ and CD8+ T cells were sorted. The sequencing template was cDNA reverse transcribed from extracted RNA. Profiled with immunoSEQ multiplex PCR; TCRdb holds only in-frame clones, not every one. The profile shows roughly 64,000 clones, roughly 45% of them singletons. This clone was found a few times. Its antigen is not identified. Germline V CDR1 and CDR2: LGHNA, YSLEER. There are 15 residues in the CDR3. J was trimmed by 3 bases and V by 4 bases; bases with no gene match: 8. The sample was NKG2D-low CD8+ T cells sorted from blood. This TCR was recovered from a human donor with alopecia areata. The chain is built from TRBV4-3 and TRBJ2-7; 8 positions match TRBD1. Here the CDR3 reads CASSPSGQGYYEQYF. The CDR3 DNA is TGCGCCAGCAGCCCGAGCGGACAGGGATACTACGAGCAGTACTTC.